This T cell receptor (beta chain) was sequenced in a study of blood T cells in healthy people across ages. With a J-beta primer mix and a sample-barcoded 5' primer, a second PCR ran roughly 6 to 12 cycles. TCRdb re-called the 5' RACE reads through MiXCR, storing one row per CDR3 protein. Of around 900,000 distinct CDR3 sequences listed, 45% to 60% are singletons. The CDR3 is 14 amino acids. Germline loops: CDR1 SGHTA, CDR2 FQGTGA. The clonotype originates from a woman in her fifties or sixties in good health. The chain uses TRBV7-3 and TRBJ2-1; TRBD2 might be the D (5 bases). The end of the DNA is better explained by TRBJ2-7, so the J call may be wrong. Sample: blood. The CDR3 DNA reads TGTGCCAGCAGCCCCCAAGGCGGACGGGGCGAGCAGTACTTC. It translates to CASSPQGGRGEQYF.